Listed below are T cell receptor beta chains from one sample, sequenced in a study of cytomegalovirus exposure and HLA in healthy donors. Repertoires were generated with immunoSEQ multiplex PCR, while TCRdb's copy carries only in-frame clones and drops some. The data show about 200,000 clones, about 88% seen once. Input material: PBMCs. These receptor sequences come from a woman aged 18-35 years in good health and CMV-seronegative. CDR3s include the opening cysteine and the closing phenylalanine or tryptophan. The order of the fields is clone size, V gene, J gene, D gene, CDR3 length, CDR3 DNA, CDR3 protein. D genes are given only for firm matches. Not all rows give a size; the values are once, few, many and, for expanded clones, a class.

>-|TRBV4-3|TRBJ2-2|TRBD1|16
TGCGCCAGCAAGGCATACAGGGGCGCGAACACCGGGGAGCTGTTTTTT
CASKAYRGANTGELFF
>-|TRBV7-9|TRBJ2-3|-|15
TGTGCCAGCAGCAGGGACATGGACGGCACAGATACGCAGTATTTT
CASSRDMDGTDTQYF
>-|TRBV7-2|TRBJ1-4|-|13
TGTGCCAGCAGCTTAGACAGGGATGAAAAACTGTTTTTT
CASSLDRDEKLFF
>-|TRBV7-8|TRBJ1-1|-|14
TGTGCCAGCAGCTTAGGGCAACCAAGGGGTGGGGCTTTCTTT
CASSLGQPRGGAFF
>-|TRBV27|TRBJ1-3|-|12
TGTGCCAGCAAAAATTCGGGAAACACCATATATTTT
CASKNSGNTIYF
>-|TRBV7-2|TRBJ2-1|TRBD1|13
TGTGCCAGCAACATACAGGGGGTACATGAGCAGTTCTTC
CASNIQGVHEQFF
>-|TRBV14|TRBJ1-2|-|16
TGTGCCAGCAGCCAAGGAGTTTCGGGCAGGGCGGACGGCTACACCTTC
CASSQGVSGRADGYTF
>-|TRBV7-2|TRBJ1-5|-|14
TGTGCCAGCAGCTTAGGACAGAGCAATCAGCCCCAGCATTTT
CASSLGQSNQPQHF
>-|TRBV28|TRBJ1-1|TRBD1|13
TGTGCCACTGACAGGGGTTGGGGCACTGAAGCTTTCTTT
CATDRGWGTEAFF
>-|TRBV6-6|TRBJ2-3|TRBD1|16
TGTGCCAGCAACACGGGACAGCAAATCCCCACAGATACGCAGTATTTT
CASNTGQQIPTDTQYF
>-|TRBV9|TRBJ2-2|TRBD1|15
TGTGCCAGCAGCCCACAGGGACAGTACACCGGGGAGCTGTTTTTT
CASSPQGQYTGELFF
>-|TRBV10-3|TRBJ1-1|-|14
TGTGCCATCAGTGAGTCGCCAGGGCAGGTTGAAGCTTTCTTT
CAISESPGQVEAFF
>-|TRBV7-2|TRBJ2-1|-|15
TGTGCCAGCAGCTTAAACCCAACAGTCCACAATGAGCAGTTCTTC
CASSLNPTVHNEQFF
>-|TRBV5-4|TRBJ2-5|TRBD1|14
TGTGCCAGCAGCCCCAGGACAGGGGCAGAGACCCAGTACTTC
CASSPRTGAETQYF
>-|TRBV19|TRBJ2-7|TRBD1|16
TGTGCCAGTAGTCACCTTCAGGGACAGGGATATACGAAGCAGTACTTC
CASSHLQGQGYTKQYF
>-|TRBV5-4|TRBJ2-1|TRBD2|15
TGTGCCAGCAGCCGGAGCGGGAGCTCCTACAATGAGCAGTTCTTC
CASSRSGSSYNEQFF
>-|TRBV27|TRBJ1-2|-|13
TGTGCCAGCAGCGCAACAGGGTCCTATGGCTACACCTTC
CASSATGSYGYTF
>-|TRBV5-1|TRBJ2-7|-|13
TGCGCCAGCGGCAAATCTACGGGTCTCGAGCAGTACTTC
CASGKSTGLEQYF
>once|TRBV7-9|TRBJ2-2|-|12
TGTTCCGTACAATCAGTGGCCGGGGAGCTGTTTTTT
CSVQSVAGELFF
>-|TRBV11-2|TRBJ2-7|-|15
TGTGCCAGCAGCTTAGATCCAGGGATAACCTACGAGCAGTACTTC
CASSLDPGITYEQYF
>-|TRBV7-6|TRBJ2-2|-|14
TGTGCCAGCAGCTTAGGGAGTAGCACCGGGGAGCTGTTTTTT
CASSLGSSTGELFF
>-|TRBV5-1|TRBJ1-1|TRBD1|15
TGCGCCAGCAGCTTGGGGACAGGGATGAACACTGAAGCTTTCTTT
CASSLGTGMNTEAFF
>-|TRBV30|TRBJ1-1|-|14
TGTGCCTGGAGCCGGCGGCAGGGGTCCACTGAAGCTTTCTTT
CAWSRRQGSTEAFF
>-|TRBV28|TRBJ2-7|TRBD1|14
TGTGCCAGCAGTAGCTTAAGGACAGGCTACGAGCAGTACTTC
CASSSLRTGYEQYF
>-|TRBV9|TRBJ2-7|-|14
TGTGCCACCAATCCCCAGGGCCCCTCCCACGAGCAGTACTTC
CATNPQGPSHEQYF
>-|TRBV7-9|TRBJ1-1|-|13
TGTGCCAGCAGCTTAGATCGGGTCACTGAAGCTTTCTTT
CASSLDRVTEAFF